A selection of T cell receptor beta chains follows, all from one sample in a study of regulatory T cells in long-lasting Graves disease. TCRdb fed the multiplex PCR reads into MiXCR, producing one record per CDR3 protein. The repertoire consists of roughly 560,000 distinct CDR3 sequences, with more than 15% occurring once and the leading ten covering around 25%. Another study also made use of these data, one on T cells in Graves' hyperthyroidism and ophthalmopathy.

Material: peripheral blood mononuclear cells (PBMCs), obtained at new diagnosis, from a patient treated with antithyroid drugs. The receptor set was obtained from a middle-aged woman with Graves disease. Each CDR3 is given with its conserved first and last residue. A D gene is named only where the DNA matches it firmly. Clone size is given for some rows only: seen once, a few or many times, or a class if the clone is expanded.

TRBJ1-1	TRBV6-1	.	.	TGTGCCAGCAGTCCCGCGGCTGGCACTGAAGCTTTCTTT	CASSPAAGTEAFF
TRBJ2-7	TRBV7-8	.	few	TGTGCCAGCAGTCCCCTCGCGGGGACGACCTACGAGCAGTACTTC	CASSPLAGTTYEQYF
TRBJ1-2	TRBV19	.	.	TGTGCCAGTAGTATAGGGTTCTTCTATGGCTACACCTTC	CASSIGFFYGYTF
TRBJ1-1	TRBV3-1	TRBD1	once	TGTGCCAGCAGCGCCTACCGGGACAGGAGGTACACTGAAGCTTTCTTT	CASSAYRDRRYTEAFF
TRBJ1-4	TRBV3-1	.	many	TGTGCCAGCAGCCAAGAATGGGAGGGATCACCGCTGTTTTTT	CASSQEWEGSPLFF
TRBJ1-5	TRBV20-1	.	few	TGCAGTGCTTCGCCGTGGTCCTGGGGTCAGCCCCAGCATTTT	CSASPWSWGQPQHF
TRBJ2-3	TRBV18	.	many	TGTGCCAGCTCACCAGGAAGGGTCCCAGATACGCAGTATTTT	CASSPGRVPDTQYF
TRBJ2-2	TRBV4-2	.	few	TGTGCCAGCAGCCAAGATAAGCGGCTGAACACCGGGGAGCTGTTTTTT	CASSQDKRLNTGELFF
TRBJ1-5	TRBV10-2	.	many	TGCGCCAGCAGTGATGACGGGAGATATCAGCCCCAGCATTTT	CASSDDGRYQPQHF
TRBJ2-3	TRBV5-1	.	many	TGCGCCAGCAGCACTGACTTAAAGACGCAGTATTTT	CASSTDLKTQYF
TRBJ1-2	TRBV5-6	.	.	TGTGCCAGCAGCCGGGTCCCGGCTAACTATGGCTACACCTTC	CASSRVPANYGYTF
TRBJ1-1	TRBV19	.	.	TGTGCCAGTAGTATGGCAGGGGCCACTGAAGCTTTCTTT	CASSMAGATEAFF
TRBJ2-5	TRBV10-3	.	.	TGTGCCATCAGTGAGTCGACTGGGGGGTCAGAGACCCAGTACTTC	CAISESTGGSETQYF
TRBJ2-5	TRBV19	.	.	TGTGCCAGTAGTCCCTGGGGGGGGGGCGCATGGAAAGAGACCCAGTACTTC	CASSPWGGGAWKETQYF
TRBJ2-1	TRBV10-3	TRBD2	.	TGTGCCATCAGGGCCCGGGAGGGCTCCTACAATGAGCAGTTCTTC	CAIRAREGSYNEQFF
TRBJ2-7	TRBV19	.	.	TGTGCCAGTAGTATCCCAGGGGTGGGCTACGAGCAGTACTTC	CASSIPGVGYEQYF
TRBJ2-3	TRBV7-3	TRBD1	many	TGTGCCAGCAGCTCCCTCCCGGACAGGGGCACAGATACGCAGTATTTT	CASSSLPDRGTDTQYF
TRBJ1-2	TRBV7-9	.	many	TGTGCCAGCAGTAGAGTACGGCAGGGCTATGGCTACACCTTC	CASSRVRQGYGYTF
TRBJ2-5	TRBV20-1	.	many	TGCAGTGCTAGACCCTTCCCCCTGGGGCGTGAAGGGGAGACCCAGTACTTC	CSARPFPLGREGETQYF
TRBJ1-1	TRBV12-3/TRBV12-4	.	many	TGTGCCAGCAGTTTGTCGGCTGTCGCTGAAGCTTTCTTT	CASSLSAVAEAFF
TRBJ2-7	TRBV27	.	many	TGTGCCAGCAGTTTATCGGTTCAATGGGCTTACGAGCAGTACTTC	CASSLSVQWAYEQYF
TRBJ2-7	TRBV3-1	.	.	TGTGCCAGCAGCCCGGGGACTCCCACAGAGCAGTACTTC	CASSPGTPTEQYF
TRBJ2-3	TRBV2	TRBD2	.	TGTGCCAGCAGTATAGCGGGGGTAGATACGCAGTATTTT	CASSIAGVDTQYF
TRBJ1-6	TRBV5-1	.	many	TGCGCCAGCAGCCAGGTGTATCGAGGGGATAATTCACCCCTCCACTTT	CASSQVYRGDNSPLHF
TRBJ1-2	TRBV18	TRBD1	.	TGTGCCAGCTCACCAGGATTAGCAGGGGGCTTTGGCTACACCTTC	CASSPGLAGGFGYTF
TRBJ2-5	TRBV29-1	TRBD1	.	TGCAGCGTCGAGGGCCCCGGGACAGGGGTTTTCGAGACCCAGTACTTC	CSVEGPGTGVFETQYF
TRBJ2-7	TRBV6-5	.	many	TGTGCCAGCAGTTACTCCGCTGGGACGGGCTACGAGCAGTACTTC	CASSYSAGTGYEQYF